These T cell receptor beta chains were read from a single sample in a study of technical replicates of blood from a few donors. Libraries were prepared by immunoSEQ multiplex PCR; TCRdb keeps only in-frame clonotypes and omits some of them. Here the sample spans under 55,000 clones, about 96% being singletons. The sequencing sample was made of T cells isolated from PBMCs. The source is a human donor in good health. The CDR3 runs from the conserved cysteine through the conserved F or W. The D gene is left open where the match is weak. Rows may omit the clone size; those that give it use once, few, many or a size class.

v_call,d_call,clone_size,j_call,cdr3_nt,cdr3_aa
TRBV9,TRBD2,.,TRBJ2-5,TGTGCCAGCAGCGTAGGGGCGGGAGGGATGGAGACCCAGTACTTC,CASSVGAGGMETQYF
TRBV27,.,.,TRBJ2-5,TGTGCCAGCAGTTCGGGTCGGGACCAAGAGACCCAGTACTTC,CASSSGRDQETQYF
TRBV5-4,TRBD2,.,TRBJ2-7,TGTGCCAGCAGCCTGGGGGCTAGCGGGGGCGAGCAGTACTTC,CASSLGASGGEQYF
TRBV4-1,.,.,TRBJ1-4,TGCGCCAGCAGCCAAGGATCCAGTTTTAATGAAAAACTGTTTTTT,CASSQGSSFNEKLFF
TRBV14,TRBD2,.,TRBJ2-7,TGTGCCAGTGGGGAGGGAGGAGGCGAGCAGTACTTC,CASGEGGGEQYF
TRBV5-6,.,.,TRBJ2-1,TGTGCCAGCAGCCTGATCGGGGAAAATGAGCAGTTCTTC,CASSLIGENEQFF
TRBV6-5,TRBD1,.,TRBJ1-5,TGTGCCAGCAGCCAGACAGGGGACGGGCAGCCCCAGCATTTT,CASSQTGDGQPQHF
TRBV6-4,TRBD1,.,TRBJ1-2,TGTGCCAGCGAGTGCAGGGGGCGCCGGGGCTACACCTTC,CASECRGRRGYTF
TRBV2,.,.,TRBJ1-5,TGTGCCAGCAGTGAGTCTAATCAGCCCCAGCATTTT,CASSESNQPQHF
TRBV9,.,.,TRBJ2-1,TGTGCCAGCAGCGTACGGTTCAATGAGCAGTTCTTC,CASSVRFNEQFF
TRBV9,.,.,TRBJ2-2,TGTGCCAGCAGCGCCCGAAGTCAGGGTTATGACGCGAACACCGGGGAGCTGTTTTTT,CASSARSQGYDANTGELFF
TRBV29-1,.,.,TRBJ1-5,TGCAGCGTTGTCGGAGGAAATAGCAATCAGCCCCAGCATTTT,CSVVGGNSNQPQHF
TRBV11-2,.,few,TRBJ1-3,TGTGCCAGCAGCTTGACAAACTCTGGAAACACCATATATTTT,CASSLTNSGNTIYF
TRBV19,.,.,TRBJ1-1,TGTGCCAGTAGTATCGACTCAGAATCGAACACTGAAGCTTTCTTT,CASSIDSESNTEAFF
TRBV25-1,TRBD2,.,TRBJ2-1,TGTGCCAGCAGTGACGGACTAGCGGCTTACAATGAGCAGTTCTTC,CASSDGLAAYNEQFF
TRBV25-1,.,.,TRBJ1-2,TGTGCCAGCAGTGAATCGGGGGTTGGCTACACCTTC,CASSESGVGYTF
TRBV4-1,.,.,TRBJ2-7,TGCGCCAGCAGCCTCGGGAGAGGATCCTACGAGCAGTACTTC,CASSLGRGSYEQYF
TRBV28,.,.,TRBJ2-7,TGTGCCAGCAGCCGAACAGGGTTATCCTACGAGCAGTACTTC,CASSRTGLSYEQYF
TRBV5-1,TRBD1,.,TRBJ1-2,TGCGCCAGCAGCTTGACAGGGGCGCTAAACTATGGCTACACCTTC,CASSLTGALNYGYTF
TRBV2,TRBD1,few,TRBJ2-7,TGTGCCAGCAGGGCCCCGGGACAGGGGGCCAACGAGCAGTACTTC,CASRAPGQGANEQYF
TRBV15,TRBD1,.,TRBJ1-4,TGTGCCACCAGTGGCAGGGGGATTGTTAATGAAAAACTGTTTTTT,CATSGRGIVNEKLFF
TRBV5-1,TRBD1,.,TRBJ1-4,TGCGCCAGCAGCCTTCGTGGACAGGGACAAGAAAAACTGTTTTTT,CASSLRGQGQEKLFF
TRBV7-3,.,.,TRBJ1-1,TGTGCCAGCAGCTTTAGCGCCGGGAGCACTGAAGCTTTCTTT,CASSFSAGSTEAFF
TRBV6-5,.,.,TRBJ2-7,TGTGCCAGCAGTCTAAATAGCTACGAGCAGTACTTC,CASSLNSYEQYF
TRBV28,TRBD1,.,TRBJ1-1,TGTGCCAGCAGGTACCGGGACAGGGCTATTTTGAACACTGAAGCTTTCTTT,CASRYRDRAILNTEAFF
TRBV5-1,TRBD2,.,TRBJ2-1,TGCGCCAGCAGCTCGGGACTAGCGGGAGCGAATGAGCAGTTCTTC,CASSSGLAGANEQFF
TRBV9,.,once,TRBJ1-1,TGTGCCAGCGGGCGGGGCCGGGGCGGCTTATCTGAAGCTTTCTTT,CASGRGRGGLSEAFF
TRBV25-1,.,.,TRBJ1-1,TGTGCCAGCAGTGGGGGCGTTACAGCTTTCTTT,CASSGGVTAFF
TRBV29-1,TRBD2,.,TRBJ2-1,TGCAGCGTTTTAGAGAGACTAGCGGGAGGGTATGAGCAGTTCTTC,CSVLERLAGGYEQFF
TRBV11-2,.,.,TRBJ2-5,TGTGCCAGCAGCCTCCCAGGCCAAGAGACCCAGTACTTC,CASSLPGQETQYF
TRBV27,.,.,TRBJ1-1,TGTGCCAGCAGTTTAAGCAGGTACACTGAAGCTTTCTTT,CASSLSRYTEAFF
TRBV28,.,once,TRBJ2-7,TGTGCCAGCAGTCTGGGACTCCAATACTACGAGCAGTACTTC,CASSLGLQYYEQYF
TRBV5-4,.,.,TRBJ1-1,TGTGCCAGCAGCTTGTCGTTAGGGGTATTCACTGAAGCTTTCTTT,CASSLSLGVFTEAFF
TRBV5-8,.,.,TRBJ2-3,TGTGCCAGCAGCCGCTACTCAGGGGGGACAGATACGCAGTATTTT,CASSRYSGGTDTQYF
TRBV6-5,.,once,TRBJ2-7,TGTGCCAGCAGTTACCAGGGGTATAGCTCCTACGAGCAGTACTTC,CASSYQGYSSYEQYF
TRBV30,.,.,TRBJ1-2,TGTGCCTGGAGTATTGGCCCGAATGTAGGCTACACCTTC,CAWSIGPNVGYTF
TRBV7-3,.,.,TRBJ1-1,TGTGCCAGCAGCTTCGGGGAGAACACTGAAGCTTTCTTT,CASSFGENTEAFF
TRBV7-6,TRBD2,.,TRBJ2-1,TGTGCCAGCAGCGACACTAGCGCCTCCTACAATGAGCAGTTCTTC,CASSDTSASYNEQFF
TRBV4-1,TRBD2,.,TRBJ2-1,TGCGCCAGCAGCCGATTAATTAGCGGGAGTGGTAATGAGCAGTTCTTC,CASSRLISGSGNEQFF
TRBV25-1,TRBD1,.,TRBJ2-1,TGTGCCAGCAGCAGGGACAGGGGGCAGAATGAGCAGTTCTTC,CASSRDRGQNEQFF
TRBV25-1,TRBD2,.,TRBJ2-2,TGTGCCAGCAGTGAGGGAGGGTGGAACACCGGGGAGCTGTTTTTT,CASSEGGWNTGELFF
TRBV6-1,TRBD1,once,TRBJ1-5,TGTGCCAGCAGTGAAGGACGGACAGGGGTTGGCCAGCCCCAGCATTTT,CASSEGRTGVGQPQHF
TRBV10-3,TRBD1,.,TRBJ2-7,TGTGCCATCAGTGCGGCCGGACAGGCGGTATTGAGGGAGCAGTACTTC,CAISAAGQAVLREQYF
TRBV27,.,.,TRBJ2-7,TGTGCCAGCAGTCCCTCCAAAGCTGATCAATCCTACGAGCAGTACTTC,CASSPSKADQSYEQYF
TRBV4-3,.,.,TRBJ2-7,TGCGCCAGCAGCCAAGGGCCTACAGGGCTTGCCTCCTACGAGCAGTACTTC,CASSQGPTGLASYEQYF